This passage covers 5 T cell receptor beta chains from one sample sequenced in a study of cytomegalovirus exposure and HLA in healthy donors. 13 Jbeta primers and 60 Vbeta primers were used for the PCR. Profiled with immunoSEQ multiplex PCR; TCRdb holds only in-frame clones, not every one. This sample yields some 97,000 clones, of which approximately 72% are seen a single time; 13% to 15% belongs to the top ten. The sequencing sample was made of PBMCs. The receptors were gathered from a male donor in good health and CMV-seropositive.

The chain couples TRBV6-1 to TRBJ2-3; tentative D call: TRBD1 (6 bases). The CDR3 length is 13 residues. V was cut by 4 bases and J by 10 bases, with 15 bases left in between. Per germline, CDR1 MNHNS and CDR2 SASEGT. The CDR3 sequence: CASSGPQGQSQYF. DNA of the CDR3: TGTGCCAGCAGTGGGCCACAGGGTCAGTCGCAGTATTTT.

V and J are TRBV6-5 and TRBJ2-1, with TRBD2 matching over 7 bases. Germline trimming cut 0 bases from V and 8 bases from J; bases unmatched to any gene: 4. The germline V gene encodes CDR1 MNHEY and CDR2 SVGAGI. This CDR3 is 14 amino acids long. Written as DNA, the CDR3 is TGTGCCAGCAGTTACTCATGGGGAGGGGATGAGCAGTTCTTC. It is translated as CASSYSWGGDEQFF.

The V call is TRBV4-2, the J call TRBJ1-6, with 10 bases lining up with TRBD1. Germline V CDR1 and CDR2: LGHNA, YNFKEQ. This CDR3 has 15 amino acids. J lost 8 bases, V lost 5 bases, and 6 bases had no gene match. The CDR3 nucleotides read TGTGCCAGCAGCTCCCGGGACAGGGGAGATTCACCCCTCCACTTT. Encoded protein: CASSSRDRGDSPLHF.

This chain joins TRBV7-9 and TRBJ2-1, with 9 nucleotides matching TRBD2. With V trimmed by 5 bases and J by 8 bases, 10 bases remained unmatched. The CDR3 contains 15 residues. CDR1 SEHNR and CDR2 FQNEAQ come from the germline V gene (reference sequence). For the CDR3, the DNA is TGTGCCAGCAGCCCGGGACTAGCTAAGGGGGATGAGCAGTTCTTC. It is translated as CASSPGLAKGDEQFF.

A word on this clone: Other DNA sequences of this sample code for an identical CDR3. This chain links TRBV7-9 with TRBJ2-7; D is unclear. The CDR3 spans 13 residues. Germline CDR1 SEHNR, CDR2 FQNEAQ (reference sequence). V lost 4 bases and J 0 bases, leaving 7 bases between the germline ends. The CDR3 DNA reads as TGTGCCAGCAGCTCAGGTATCTCCTACGAGCAGTACTTC. This gives the protein CASSSGISYEQYF. Supplemented by reference TRBV7-9 and TRBJ2-7, the full variable domain reads DTGVSQNPRHKITKRGQNVTFRCDPISEHNRLYWYRQTLGQGPEFLTYFQNEAQLEKSRLLSDRFSAERPKGSFSTLEIQRTEQGDSAMYLCASSSGISYEQYFGPGTRLTVT.